One sample yielded the 32 T cell receptor beta chains listed below, sequenced in a study of shared clonotypes between healthy human individuals. The repertoire was sequenced with immunoSEQ multiplex PCR; TCRdb's copy has only in-frame clones and lacks some. The table includes 110,000 or so clones, more than 65% detected once. The sample comprised memory CD8+ T cells sorted from blood. Subset denoted: CD45RO+ cells pooled with CCR7-negative TemRA cells. The receptors originated from a woman aged 25 to 45 in good health.

The J gene is TRBJ2-7, the V gene TRBV7-3; 9 bases fit TRBD2. The CDR3 consists of 15 residues. Germline trimming cut 11 bases from V and 3 bases from J; bases unmatched to any gene: 14. The germline CDR1 and CDR2 sequences are SGHTA and FQGTGA. In DNA form, the CDR3 reads TGTGCCCACGGCGGGAGGGATCCCCGTGGCTACGAGCAGTACTTC. This gives the protein CAHGGRDPRGYEQYF.

The chain has TRBV11-2 and TRBJ2-2; 7 bases line up with TRBD1. V trimming: 1 base; J trimming: 4 bases; junction bases outside the gene matches: 15. CDR1 is SGHAT, CDR2 FQNNGV, per germline. This CDR3 has 19 residues. Here the CDR3 reads CASSLVGTVGWLGTGELFF. The CDR3 region has the DNA TGTGCCAGCAGCTTAGTAGGGACAGTGGGTTGGTTGGGCACCGGGGAGCTGTTTTTT.

V and J are TRBV11-2 and TRBJ1-1; TRBD1 is a possible D gene (6 bases). Germline values: CDR1 SGHAT, CDR2 FQNNGV. The CDR3 consists of 16 residues. Trimming took 1 base from V and 5 from J, leaving 17 bases between them. This CDR3 is CASSLAEGQGLTEAFF. The DNA of the CDR3 is TGTGCCAGCAGCTTAGCCGAGGGGCAGGGGCTAACTGAAGCTTTCTTT.

The V call is TRBV2, the J call TRBJ2-7, with D possibly matching TRBD1 (6 bases). The CDR3 covers 14 residues. V lost 3 bases to trimming and J lost 2 bases, with 11 bases between them. Germline V lookup: CDR1 SNHLY, CDR2 FYNNEI. The CDR3 spells CASSDWGLAYEQYF. The CDR3 bases are TGTGCCAGCAGTGATTGGGGGCTTGCCTACGAGCAGTACTTC.

This chain uses TRBV9 with TRBJ2-1; a weak D match, TRBD2 (6 bases). Per the germline V gene, CDR1 is SGDLS and CDR2 is YYNGEE. CDR3 size: 15 residues. The V end lost 3 bases, the J end lost 5 bases, and 15 bases lay between the germline ends. CDR3 region: CASSGRRGGDNEQFF. DNA for the CDR3: TGTGCCAGCAGCGGGCGGCGGGGCGGAGACAATGAGCAGTTCTTC.

The rearrangement joins TRBV7-3 to TRBJ2-5; tentatively, D is TRBD1 or TRBD2 (5 bases each). V lost 2 bases and J lost 1, with 14 bases in between. The CDR3 length is 16 residues. CDR1 and CDR2 (germline): SGHTA, FQGTGA. The CDR3 DNA reads as TGTGCCAGCAGCTTATGGGGGATGTGGCCCCAAGAGACCCAGTACTTC. Protein product: CASSLWGMWPQETQYF. Filled out from reference TRBV7-3 and TRBJ2-5, the complete variable domain reads GAGVSQTPSNKVTEKGKYVELRCDPISGHTALYWYRQSLGQGPEFLIYFQGTGAADDSGLPNDRFFAVRPEGSVSTLKIQRTERGDSAVYLCASSLWGMWPQETQYFGPGTRLLVL.

CDR3 amino acids: CASGRVGQGRTGELFF. For the CDR3, the DNA is TGTGCCAGCGGGAGGGTCGGACAGGGGAGAACCGGGGAGCTGTTTTTT. The rearrangement uses TRBV5-8 and TRBJ2-2; 9 nucleotides agree with TRBD1. The CDR3 length is 16 residues. The germline V gene has CDR1 SGHTS and CDR2 YDEGEE. The ends lost 7 bases at V and 5 bases at J; junction bases unmatched: 12.

The rearrangement uses TRBV5-6 and TRBJ2-7; the match to TRBD1 covers 9 bases. The CDR3 sequence is 14 residues long. The ends lost 6 bases at V and 3 bases at J; junction bases unmatched: 7. Per the germline V gene, CDR1 is SGHDT and CDR2 is YYEEEE. In DNA, the CDR3 is TGTGCCAGCAACACACAGGGGGCTGGCTACGAGCAGTACTTC. It encodes CASNTQGAGYEQYF.

The chain combines TRBV4-1 with TRBJ1-5; weak D call: TRBD1 (6 bases). Trimming pared 0 bases from V and 9 bases from J, leaving 27 bases between. Germline V gene data show CDR1 as MGHRA and CDR2 as YSYEKL. The CDR3 extends over 19 amino acids. In DNA, the CDR3 is TGCGCCAGCAGCCAAGATAGCGGGGGAACAGGGCTCTTTTTGTGGCCCCAGCATTTT. This gives the protein CASSQDSGGTGLFLWPQHF.

This sequence joins TRBV12-2 and TRBJ1-5; the table gives TRBD1 as D, unverified against the DNA. TRBV12-2 is recorded as a pseudogene. The CDR3 covers 19 residues. The CDR3 reads CASRNRDRGCPKSNQPQHF. The CDR3 DNA reads as TGTGCAAGTCGCAATCGGGACAGGGGTTGTCCGAAAAGCAATCAGCCCCAGCATTTT.

In this sample, this clone turned up a few times. This chain uses TRBV7-6 with TRBJ1-4; no clear D. V gave up 1 base and J gave up 8 bases, with 11 bases separating them. This CDR3 spans 14 amino acids. Germline lookup yields CDR1 SGHVS and CDR2 FNYEAQ. CDR3 DNA: TGTGCCAGCAGCTTAGGGGGTTCCCGCGAAAAACTGTTTTTT. This encodes CASSLGGSREKLFF.

This clone was seen many times. V usage is TRBV6-1 and J usage is TRBJ2-2, with 10 bases fitting TRBD2. With 5 bases clipped from V and 6 bases from J, the junction kept 6 bases outside the gene matches. The CDR3 sequence is 15 residues long. Germline V gene lookup returns CDR1 MNHNS and CDR2 SASEGT. CDR3 in DNA: TGTGCCAGCAGTAGCGGGAGGGATGGGGCCGGGGAGCTGTTTTTT. This sequence encodes CASSSGRDGAGELFF.

The chain uses TRBV19 and TRBJ2-1; D unresolved. Germline V gene data show CDR1 as LNHDA and CDR2 as SQIVND (reference sequence). V lost 5 bases and J 10 bases, leaving 9 bases between the germline ends. CDR3 length: 11 residues. For the CDR3, the DNA is TGTGCCAGTAGTTACGGCAGGGAGCAGTTCTTC. This sequence encodes CASSYGREQFF.

V usage is TRBV28 and J usage is TRBJ1-5; TRBD1 aligns across 7 bases. V shed 3 bases and J 7 bases; nucleotides not matched to a gene: 6. The CDR3 runs 14 residues. Germline CDR1 MDHEN, CDR2 SYDVKM. This CDR3 is CASSFQTGRQPQHF. The CDR3 region has the DNA TGTGCCAGCAGTTTCCAGACAGGGCGCCAGCCCCAGCATTTT.

The chain couples TRBV6-4 to TRBJ2-3; 8 nucleotides agree with TRBD2. With 8 bases clipped from V and 1 base from J, the junction kept 8 bases outside the gene matches. This CDR3 region has 15 residues. The germline V gene encodes CDR1 MRHNA and CDR2 SNTAGT. CDR3 protein: CASGSGGGGTDTQYF. CDR3 nucleotides: TGTGCCAGCGGAAGCGGGGGAGGGGGCACAGATACGCAGTATTTT.

The chain carries TRBV14 and TRBJ2-1; 9 nucleotides match TRBD2. Trimming removed 2 bases from V and 3 bases from J; junction bases left unmatched: 5. The CDR3 totals 16 residues. Germline loops: CDR1 SGHDN, CDR2 FVKESK. In nucleotides, the CDR3 is TGTGCCAGCAGCCAATTAGCGGGAGTACTCTACAATGAGCAGTTCTTC. Encoded protein: CASSQLAGVLYNEQFF.

The V gene is TRBV6-6, the J gene TRBJ1-5, with no clear D. Germline CDR1 MNHNY, CDR2 SVGAGI (reference sequence). This CDR3 is built from 15 residues. V shed 4 bases and J shed 6 bases, with 16 bases lying between them. CDR3 in DNA: TGTGCCAGCAGTTCCATAACACGGGCCGGTCAGCCCCAGCATTTT. It specifies CASSSITRAGQPQHF.

This clone was seen only a few times. The CDR3: CASSPRIAGGRNEQFF. DNA for the CDR3: TGTGCCAGCAGTCCGAGAATAGCGGGAGGACGCAATGAGCAGTTCTTC. The gene calls are TRBV6-4 and TRBJ2-1, with 10 bases that match TRBD2. This CDR3 has 16 amino acids. CDR1 and CDR2 from the germline V gene are MRHNA and SNTAGT. Losses at the gene ends were 5 bases for V and 6 bases for J; bases not matched to a gene: 10.

The chain carries TRBV7-9 and TRBJ1-1, with 8 bases matching TRBD1. The V gene end was trimmed by 5 bases and the J gene end by 11 bases; junction bases not matched to a gene: 13. This CDR3 contains 14 residues. Germline V lookup: CDR1 SEHNR, CDR2 FQNEAQ (reference sequence). The CDR3 DNA is TGTGCCAGCAGCCCCGACAGGGGACGGCCCCAGGCTTTCTTT. Translation: CASSPDRGRPQAFF.

This clone was found once. The V gene is TRBV7-2, the J gene TRBJ2-5; perhaps TRBD2 as D (6 bases). V was cut by 1 base and J by 5 bases, with 20 bases left in between. Germline lookup yields CDR1 SGHTA and CDR2 FQGNSA. CDR3 length: 17 amino acids. The CDR3 sequence is CASSLDGSGARQETQYF. The DNA for the CDR3 is TGTGCCAGCAGCTTAGACGGGAGTGGGGCGCGGCAGGAGACCCAGTACTTC.

Details on this clone: Within the sample, other DNA sequences also encode this same CDR3. V gene TRBV11-2 combines with J gene TRBJ2-1; 9 nucleotides align to TRBD1. Germline CDR1 and CDR2: SGHAT and FQNNGV. With V trimmed by 4 bases and J by 3 bases, 1 base remained unmatched. CDR3 length: 14 residues. The chain's CDR3 is CASSSGQGYNEQFF. In DNA, the CDR3 is TGTGCCAGCAGCTCGGGACAGGGCTACAATGAGCAGTTCTTC. The variable domain in full, with the rest retrieved from reference TRBV11-2 and TRBJ2-1, is EAGVAQSPRYKIIEKRQSVAFWCNPISGHATLYWYQQILGQGPKLLIQFQNNGVVDDSQLPKDRFSAERLKGVDSTLKIQPAKLEDSAVYLCASSSGQGYNEQFFGPGTRLTVL.

This clone appeared many times. The J gene is TRBJ2-1, the V gene TRBV5-6; the D gene is possibly TRBD1 (5 bases). Trimming removed 3 bases at V and 11 bases at J, with 18 bases between. CDR1 and CDR2 (germline): SGHDT, YYEEEE. The length of the CDR3 is 14 residues. The DNA of the CDR3 is TGTGCCAGCAGCTCGACAGAAGACAGAATACAGCAGTTCTTC. Amino acids: CASSSTEDRIQQFF.

The chain has TRBV9 and TRBJ2-1; TRBD2 matches at 7 bases. V was pared by 4 bases and J by 3 bases, with 7 bases of the junction left unmatched. The V gene's germline CDR1 is SGDLS and CDR2 YYNGEE. The CDR3 totals 15 residues. Here the CDR3 reads CASSHGWDYYNEQFF. In DNA form, the CDR3 reads TGTGCCAGCAGCCACGGGTGGGACTACTACAATGAGCAGTTCTTC.

As regards this clone: This sequence may be a read error, since a much larger clone differs from it by one base. The sample holds other DNA sequences that translate to the same CDR3. The chain combines TRBV6-5 with TRBJ1-2; 10 nucleotides agree with TRBD1. Germline values: CDR1 MNHEY, CDR2 SVGAGI. V gave up 8 bases and J gave up 2 bases; unmatched junction bases: 2. This CDR3 contains 13 residues. As DNA, the CDR3 is TGTGCCAGCGGGGACAGGGGAAACTATGGCTACACCTTC. It is translated as CASGDRGNYGYTF.

The chain recombines TRBV5-1 with TRBJ1-1; D is unresolved. CDR1 and CDR2 from the germline V gene are SGHRS and YFSETQ. This CDR3 contains 12 residues. V dropped 4 bases and J dropped 3 bases, with 7 bases sitting between them. CDR3 region: CASSPGHTEAFF. CDR3 nucleotide sequence: TGCGCCAGCAGCCCCGGCCACACTGAAGCTTTCTTT.

This chain uses TRBV5-6 with TRBJ1-2; 9 bases fit TRBD1. There are 16 residues in the CDR3. Germline V lookup: CDR1 SGHDT, CDR2 YYEEEE. The ends lost 6 bases at V and 1 base at J; junction bases unmatched: 10. In DNA, the CDR3 is TGTGCCAGCACCCAACTAGGACAGGGGATTAACTATGGCTACACCTTC. It specifies CASTQLGQGINYGYTF.

This clone was observed once. The chain uses TRBV5-1 and TRBJ2-3, with TRBD2 identical over 10 bases. This CDR3 comprises 16 residues. V shed 3 bases, J shed 5 bases, and the junction held 9 bases outside the gene matches. The germline V gene encodes CDR1 SGHRS and CDR2 YFSETQ. CDR3 in DNA: TGCGCCAGCAGCTCACTCTCTAGCGGGAGCGGAGATACGCAGTATTTT. Amino acid sequence: CASSSLSSGSGDTQYF.

The J gene is TRBJ2-6, the V gene TRBV4-1; perhaps TRBD1 as D (6 bases). Between the trimmed V and J ends, which lost 7 bases and 0 bases, there was a span of 28 bases. CDR3 length: 21 residues. Germline CDR1 reads MGHRA; CDR2 reads YSYEKL. CDR3 loop: CASTPGVYGQGTLSGANVLTF. In DNA form, the CDR3 reads TGCGCCAGCACCCCCGGGGTATATGGCCAGGGGACCCTCTCTGGGGCCAACGTCCTGACTTTC.

The chain couples TRBV7-8 to TRBJ2-5; 12 bases fit TRBD1. V lost 4 bases and J lost 5; bases outside the gene matches: 11. In germline, CDR1 is SGHVS, CDR2 FQNEAQ. The CDR3 length is 17 residues. This CDR3 reads CASSSEPGQGAKETQYF. In nucleotides, the CDR3 is TGTGCCAGCAGCTCAGAGCCGGGACAGGGGGCGAAGGAGACCCAGTACTTC.

The rearrangement joins TRBV7-8 to TRBJ1-5, with D uncertain. CDR1 and CDR2 (germline): SGHVS, FQNEAQ. V was pared by 2 bases and J by 7 bases, with 18 bases between. This CDR3 is 16 amino acids long. The CDR3 region is CASSLIGGRSHQPQHF. CDR3 nucleotide sequence: TGTGCCAGCAGCTTAATCGGCGGACGGAGCCACCAGCCCCAGCATTTT.

This rearrangement joins TRBV2 to TRBJ2-2; TRBD2 aligns across 9 bases. The germline CDR1 and CDR2 sequences are SNHLY and FYNNEI. J was trimmed by 5 bases and V by 0 bases; bases with no gene match: 10. The CDR3 loop spans 18 amino acids. Written as DNA, the CDR3 is TGTGCCAGCAGTGAAGCGAGGTATAGCGGGAGCGATACCGGGGAGCTGTTTTTT. Translation gives CASSEARYSGSDTGELFF.

Concerning this clone: This same CDR3 is encoded by further DNA sequences in the sample. The chain links TRBV11-2 to TRBJ1-1; D remains ambiguous. With 2 bases removed from V and 1 base from J, the gap between germline ends came to 5 bases. Germline loops: CDR1 SGHAT, CDR2 FQNNGV. The CDR3 consists of 13 residues. The CDR3 DNA follows: TGTGCCAGCAGCTTACTCGGGAACACTGAAGCTTTCTTT. Residues: CASSLLGNTEAFF.